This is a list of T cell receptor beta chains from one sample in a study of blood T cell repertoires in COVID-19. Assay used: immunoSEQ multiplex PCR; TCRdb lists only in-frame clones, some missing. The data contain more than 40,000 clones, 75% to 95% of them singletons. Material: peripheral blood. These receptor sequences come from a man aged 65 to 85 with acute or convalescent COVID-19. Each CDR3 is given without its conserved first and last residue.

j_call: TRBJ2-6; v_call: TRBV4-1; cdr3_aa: ASSQELSSGANVLT
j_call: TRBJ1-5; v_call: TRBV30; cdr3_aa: AWSATGGNQPQH
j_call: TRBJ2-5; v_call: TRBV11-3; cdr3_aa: ASSSGTSGGQETQY
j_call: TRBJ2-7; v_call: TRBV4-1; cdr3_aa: ASSPRKGGQGSSYEQY
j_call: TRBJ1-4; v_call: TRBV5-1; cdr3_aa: ASHDSPGEKLF
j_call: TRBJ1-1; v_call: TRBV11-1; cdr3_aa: ASSPRDRANTEAF
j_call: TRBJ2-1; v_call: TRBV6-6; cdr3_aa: ASSYSDSPSYNEQF
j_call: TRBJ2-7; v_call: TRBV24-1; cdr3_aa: ATRLGWSEQY
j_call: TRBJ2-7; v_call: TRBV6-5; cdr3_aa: ASSRDRNSYEQY
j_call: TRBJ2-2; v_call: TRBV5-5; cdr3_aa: ASSFLRTANTGELF
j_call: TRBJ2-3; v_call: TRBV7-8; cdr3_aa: ASSLRRAGGQIGTDTQY
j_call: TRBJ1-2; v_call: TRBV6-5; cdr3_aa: ASSYTDRYYGYT
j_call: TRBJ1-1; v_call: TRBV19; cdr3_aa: ASSAQGGTEAF
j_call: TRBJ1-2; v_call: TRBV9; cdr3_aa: ASSVVDGPRGYGYT
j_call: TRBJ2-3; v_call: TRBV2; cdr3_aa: ASSSATRGDTQY
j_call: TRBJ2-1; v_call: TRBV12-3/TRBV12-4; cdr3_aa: ASSFGPLNEQF
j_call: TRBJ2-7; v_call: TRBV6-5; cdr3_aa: ASSYSRRREVGQY
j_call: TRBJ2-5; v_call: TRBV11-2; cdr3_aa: ASSLEGLAGGREETQY
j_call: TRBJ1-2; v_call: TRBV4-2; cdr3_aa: ASSPRTGTDGYT
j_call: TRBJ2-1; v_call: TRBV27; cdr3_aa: ASSVTPRSGAHNEQF
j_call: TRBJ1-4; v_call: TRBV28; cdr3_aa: ASSPPGRGQLWF
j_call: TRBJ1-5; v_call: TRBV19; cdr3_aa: ASRDFNQPQH
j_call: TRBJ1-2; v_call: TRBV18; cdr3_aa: ASSPQGAQGYT
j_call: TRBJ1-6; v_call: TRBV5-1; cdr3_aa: ASSLVGVSSYVNSPLH
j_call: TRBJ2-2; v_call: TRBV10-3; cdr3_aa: AIRGGPNTGELF
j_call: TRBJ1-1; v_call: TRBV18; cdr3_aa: ASSPPTGTVEAF
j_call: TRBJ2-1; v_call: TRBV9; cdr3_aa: ASSVGSFEQF
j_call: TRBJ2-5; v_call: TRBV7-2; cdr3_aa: ASSSVASGGARETQY
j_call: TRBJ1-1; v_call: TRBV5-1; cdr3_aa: ASRPQGTNTEAF
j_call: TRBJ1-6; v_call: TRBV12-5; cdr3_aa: ASGLGGSQGLLSPLH
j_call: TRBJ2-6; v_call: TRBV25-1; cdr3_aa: ASSDPGRSGANVLT
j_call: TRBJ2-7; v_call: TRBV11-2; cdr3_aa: ASSLDLGTGAYEQY
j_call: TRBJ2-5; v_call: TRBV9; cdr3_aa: ASSVGGSQETQY
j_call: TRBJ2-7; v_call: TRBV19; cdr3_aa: ASSFSGQGYFHEQY
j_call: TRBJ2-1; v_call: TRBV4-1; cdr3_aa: ASSQVDMIVYNEQF
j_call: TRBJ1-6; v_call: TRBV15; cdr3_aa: ATSRDPSGSPLH
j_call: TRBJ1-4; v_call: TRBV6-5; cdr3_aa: ASSPDRAYEKLF
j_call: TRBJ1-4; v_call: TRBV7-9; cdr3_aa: ASSIPGFQDEKLF
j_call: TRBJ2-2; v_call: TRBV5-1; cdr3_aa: ASSLYPQGNTGELF
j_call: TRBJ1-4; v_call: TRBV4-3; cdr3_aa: ASSQGNTATNEKLF
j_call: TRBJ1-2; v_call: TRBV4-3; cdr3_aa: ASSQGSGGPT
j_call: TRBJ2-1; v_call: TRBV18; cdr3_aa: ASSPTQGVVGNEQF
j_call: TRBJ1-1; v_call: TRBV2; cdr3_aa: ASSRDSGNTEAF
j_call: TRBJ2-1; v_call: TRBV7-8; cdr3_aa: ASSQSGAPYNEQF
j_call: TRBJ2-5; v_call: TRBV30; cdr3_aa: AWMSLPSGETQY
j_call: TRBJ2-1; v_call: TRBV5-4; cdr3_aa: ASSFTDYNEQF
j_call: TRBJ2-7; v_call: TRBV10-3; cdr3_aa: AISGTGATYEQY